Here is one T cell receptor (beta chain) with its context. Its antigen is currently unknown. Germline V lookup: CDR1 SEHNR, CDR2 FQNEAQ (reference sequence). Between the trimmed V and J ends, which lost 4 bases and 4 bases, there was a span of 14 bases. The CDR3 contains 14 residues. The sample originates from a study of OX40 agonist ivuxolimab in advanced cancers. At the level of the study: In this cohort, patients received ivuxolimab, an agonistic anti-OX40 (CD134) antibody. Whole-study findings and limits: Both blood CD4+ and CD8+ T cells showed clonal growth by week 6 at 0.1 to 3.0 mg/kg.

The study sampled blood at baseline, cycle 4 day 1, and cycle 7 day 1. The repertoire was sequenced with immunoSEQ multiplex PCR; TCRdb's copy has only in-frame clones and lacks some. The data show 65,000 to 85,000 clones, approximately 86% seen once. This clonotype was sampled from an adult with an advanced solid tumor such as melanoma, head and neck, liver or kidney cancer. The sample consisted of CD4+ or CD8+ T cells sorted from blood, taken in a trial of the OX40 agonist ivuxolimab. V and J are TRBV7-9 and TRBJ2-7; D might be TRBD1 or TRBD2, each matching 5 bases. The CDR3 sequence: CASSSGALQYEQYF. The CDR3 nucleotides are TGTGCCAGCAGCTCCGGGGCACTCCAATACGAGCAGTACTTC. The full variable domain, rest sourced from reference TRBV7-9 and TRBJ2-7, is DTGVSQNPRHKITKRGQNVTFRCDPISEHNRLYWYRQTLGQGPEFLTYFQNEAQLEKSRLLSDRFSAERPKGSFSTLEIQRTEQGDSAMYLCASSSGALQYEQYFGPGTRLTVT.